Listed below are T cell receptor beta chains from one sample, sequenced in a study of T cell repertoires in cytomegalovirus infection. Each CDR3 protein gets one entry after TCRdb re-called the reads with MiXCR. The repertoire consists of fewer than 650,000 distinct CDR3 sequences, with 40% occurring once and the leading ten covering 48%. Antigens of these TCRs are unknown. The source material was cultured PBMCs, sampled from culture after CMV antigen stimulation. These receptors came from a human donor in good health (CMV status not recorded). Some clones in this sample may be carry-over from other donors' samples. Both conserved end residues are part of each CDR3. D genes are given only for firm matches. Rows give clone size only sometimes, using once, few, many, or a class for an expanded clone.

D: -
V: TRBV5-4
size: -
J: TRBJ2-1
DNA: TGTGCCAGCAGCTTGGAAAGTGGGCTGCTACGATACAATGAGCAGTTCTTC
CDR3: CASSLESGLLRYNEQFF

D: TRBD2
V: TRBV20-1
size: -
J: TRBJ2-7
DNA: TGCAGTGCTAGTTCTGGGCGGGGGATCTCCTACGAGCAGTACTTC
CDR3: CSASSGRGISYEQYF

D: TRBD2
V: TRBV28
size: few
J: TRBJ2-1
DNA: TGTGCCAGCAGTTTAACTAGCGGGAGGCGGGATGAGCAGTTCTTC
CDR3: CASSLTSGRRDEQFF

D: TRBD1
V: TRBV12-3/TRBV12-4
size: few
J: TRBJ1-1
DNA: TGTGCCAGCAGGCAGGGGGCTCGGCACACTGAAGCTTTCTTT
CDR3: CASRQGARHTEAFF

D: TRBD2
V: TRBV6-6
size: -
J: TRBJ2-2
DNA: TGTGCCAGCAGTGATTTATTGGGGCGGGGGGCGAACACCGGGGAGCTGTTTTTT
CDR3: CASSDLLGRGANTGELFF

D: -
V: TRBV7-9
size: -
J: TRBJ2-7
DNA: TGTGCCAGCAGAGGCATTACCAGCTACGAGCAGTACTTC
CDR3: CASRGITSYEQYF

D: -
V: TRBV7-2
size: few
J: TRBJ1-2
DNA: TGTGCCAGCAGCTTAATACCGAACTATGGCTACACCTTC
CDR3: CASSLIPNYGYTF

D: TRBD1
V: TRBV7-2
size: few
J: TRBJ1-3
DNA: TGTGCCAGCAGCATCACGGGGACAGGGGAGAGAAACACCATATATTTT
CDR3: CASSITGTGERNTIYF

D: -
V: TRBV12-3/TRBV12-4
size: few
J: TRBJ2-7
DNA: TGTGCCAGCAGTTTATACTCCGAGGGTAAGAGACGCGAGCAGTACTTC
CDR3: CASSLYSEGKRREQYF

D: -
V: TRBV7-2
size: few
J: TRBJ1-3
DNA: TGTGCCAGCAGTAACCTCCCGGGGGGGGGCTCTGGAAACACCATATATTTT
CDR3: CASSNLPGGGSGNTIYF

D: -
V: TRBV6-2/TRBV6-3
size: -
J: TRBJ1-1
DNA: TGTGCCAGCAGGTGGATCTTCATGAACACTGAAGCTTTCTTT
CDR3: CASRWIFMNTEAFF

D: -
V: TRBV7-8
size: many
J: TRBJ2-5
DNA: TGTGCCAGCAGTTCTCTCTGGGCGGGGCCCCAAGAGACCCAGTACTTC
CDR3: CASSSLWAGPQETQYF

D: -
V: TRBV7-2
size: many
J: TRBJ2-7
DNA: TGTGCCAGCAGCTTAGCCCGGGGGCCCTACGAGCAGTACTTC
CDR3: CASSLARGPYEQYF

D: TRBD1
V: TRBV7-6
size: -
J: TRBJ1-2
DNA: TGTGCCAGCGAAACCTCCGGGACAGGGGCTATCTTAACCTTC
CDR3: CASETSGTGAILTF

D: TRBD2
V: TRBV7-2
size: -
J: TRBJ2-2
DNA: TGTGCCAGCAGCTTTTCTAGCGGTAGCACCGGGGAGCTGTTTTTT
CDR3: CASSFSSGSTGELFF

D: TRBD2
V: TRBV7-2
size: few
J: TRBJ2-7
DNA: TGTGCCAGCAGCTTAGAGGGGACTAGCTATGCCTACGAGCAGTACTTC
CDR3: CASSLEGTSYAYEQYF

D: TRBD1
V: TRBV6-2/TRBV6-3
size: -
J: TRBJ1-1
DNA: TGTGCCAGCAGTATTCAGGGGGCGCATCACACTGAAGCTTTCTTT
CDR3: CASSIQGAHHTEAFF

D: -
V: TRBV5-4
size: -
J: TRBJ1-4
DNA: TGTGCCAGCAGCGACAGGAGGGGGGCGCGGGAAAAACTGTTTTTT
CDR3: CASSDRRGAREKLFF

D: -
V: TRBV30
size: -
J: TRBJ1-1
DNA: TGTGCCTGTGGGACACTAATTGAAGCTTTCTTT
CDR3: CACGTLIEAFF

D: -
V: TRBV12-3/TRBV12-4
size: -
J: TRBJ1-5
DNA: TGTGCCAGCAGTTTCGGCAGGAACAATCAGCCCCAGCATTTT
CDR3: CASSFGRNNQPQHF

D: -
V: TRBV7-2
size: few
J: TRBJ2-3
DNA: TGTGCCAGCAGCACGAGGGAGGTACCCATGGGGACGCAGTATTTT
CDR3: CASSTREVPMGTQYF

D: TRBD1
V: TRBV6-2/TRBV6-3
size: -
J: TRBJ1-1
DNA: TGTGCCAGCATGGGCGTGATTTGGGACAGGGTAAAGGCTTTCTTT
CDR3: CASMGVIWDRVKAFF

D: -
V: TRBV7-2
size: few
J: TRBJ2-3
DNA: TGTGCCAGCAGCTCCACAGGGCCAGATACGCAGTATTTT
CDR3: CASSSTGPDTQYF

D: TRBD2
V: TRBV7-9
size: -
J: TRBJ2-7
DNA: TGTGCCAGCGAGGGACTAGCAACCTACGAGCAGTACTTC
CDR3: CASEGLATYEQYF

D: -
V: TRBV28
size: -
J: TRBJ2-7
DNA: TGTGCCAGCAGTTTGTTTACGAGGGGCGAGCAGTACTTC
CDR3: CASSLFTRGEQYF

D: TRBD2
V: TRBV11-2
size: -
J: TRBJ2-7
DNA: TGTGCCAGCAGCTCAGTAGCGGGAGGGACCTACGAGCAGTACTTC
CDR3: CASSSVAGGTYEQYF

D: TRBD1
V: TRBV7-9
size: -
J: TRBJ2-1
DNA: TGTGCCAGCAGCGTAACAGGGGCCCTGGACAATGAGCAGTTCTTC
CDR3: CASSVTGALDNEQFF

D: TRBD2
V: TRBV7-6
size: few
J: TRBJ2-2
DNA: TGTGCCAGCAGCCTCGGGCCTAGCGGGGCGAACACCGGGGAGCTGTTTTTT
CDR3: CASSLGPSGANTGELFF

D: TRBD1
V: TRBV7-6
size: few
J: TRBJ1-5
DNA: TGTGCCAGCAGCTTAGCCCCAAACCTCGGACAGGGAATTCAGCCCCAGCATTTT
CDR3: CASSLAPNLGQGIQPQHF

D: -
V: TRBV7-9
size: few
J: TRBJ1-2
DNA: TGTGCCAGCAGCTTAGACTTGGCTTCGGGCGGCTACACCTTC
CDR3: CASSLDLASGGYTF

D: -
V: TRBV12-3/TRBV12-4
size: -
J: TRBJ2-5
DNA: TGTGCCAGCAGCCCGTGGGCAGGGGTAGAGACCCAGTACTTC
CDR3: CASSPWAGVETQYF

D: -
V: TRBV11-3
size: -
J: TRBJ2-3
DNA: TGTGCCAGCAGCTTAACCAGGGCGAGGGATACGCAGTATTTT
CDR3: CASSLTRARDTQYF

D: TRBD2
V: TRBV29-1
size: few
J: TRBJ2-1
DNA: TGCAGCGTTGATGGACTAGCGGACAATGAGCAGTTCTTC
CDR3: CSVDGLADNEQFF